The next 15 T cell receptor beta chains were all read from a single sample in a study of T cell responses to AZD1222 COVID-19 vaccine. Profiled with immunoSEQ multiplex PCR; TCRdb holds only in-frame clones, not every one. Of about 76,000 clones in the sample, 90% are singletons; the top ten hold 4.2%. Material: peripheral blood, obtained on day 0 of AZD1222 vaccination. The receptors originated from an adult in good health.

The chain recombines TRBV11-3 with TRBJ2-2; D possibly corresponds to TRBD2 (5 bases). The CDR3 length is 14 residues. Between the trimmed V and J ends, which lost 3 bases and 6 bases, there was a span of 11 bases. Germline V gives CDR1 SGHNT, CDR2 YENEEA. The CDR3 loop reads CASSFRVEAGELFF. The CDR3, as DNA: TGTGCCAGCAGCTTTAGGGTGGAGGCCGGGGAGCTGTTTTTT.

This clone was recorded a few times. The chain has TRBV27 and TRBJ1-6, with D hard to call. The CDR3 contains 13 residues. CDR1 and CDR2 (germline): MNHEY, SMNVEV (reference sequence). V was pared by 6 bases and J by 8 bases, with 11 bases between. This CDR3 reads CASSEREYSPLHF. For the CDR3, the DNA is TGTGCCAGCAGCGAGAGAGAATATTCACCCCTCCACTTT.

The chain employs TRBV11-3 and TRBJ1-6; D is unclear. The V end was cut by 5 bases, the J end by 1 base, with 15 bases between. The germline gives CDR1 SGHNT, CDR2 YENEEA. The CDR3 length is 17 residues. The CDR3 reads CASSTSHRGSYNSPLHF. The CDR3 coding sequence is TGTGCCAGCAGCACCTCCCACAGAGGGTCCTATAATTCACCCCTCCACTTT.

This sequence joins TRBV5-6 and TRBJ1-2; 7 positions agree with TRBD1. V trimming: 4 bases; J trimming: 4 bases; junction bases outside the gene matches: 7. The length of the CDR3 is 14 residues. The germline V gene has CDR1 SGHDT and CDR2 YYEEEE. CDR3 coding DNA: TGTGCCAGCAGCCAGACAGGGCCTACCTATGGCTACACCTTC. Encoded protein: CASSQTGPTYGYTF.

The chain uses TRBV7-3 and TRBJ2-4; D call uncertain. CDR1 is SGHTA, CDR2 FQGTGA, per germline. Trimming took off 1 base at V and 0 bases at J, with 10 bases between the two ends. The CDR3 spans 16 residues. CDR3 nucleotides: TGTGCCAGCAGCTTAATTGCCCGGCCAGCCAAAAACATTCAGTACTTC. This sequence encodes CASSLIARPAKNIQYF.

The CDR3 DNA reads as TGTGCCAGCAGTGAGACCTGGGGACAGCATAACTATGGCTACACCTTC. Translation gives CASSETWGQHNYGYTF. The chain couples TRBV6-1 to TRBJ1-2; 7 bases fit TRBD1. Germline CDR1 is MNHNS and CDR2 is SASEGT. The CDR3 consists of 16 residues. V lost 3 bases, J lost 1 base, and 8 bases stayed unmatched.

This clone has a single count. The chain is built from TRBV7-2 and TRBJ1-6, with D tentatively TRBD1 (5 bases). The CDR3 has 16 amino acids. V was trimmed by 1 base and J by 0 bases, leaving 7 bases between them. The germline V gene encodes CDR1 SGHTA and CDR2 FQGNSA. The CDR3 DNA is TGTGCCAGCAGCTTAGACAGGAACTCCTATAATTCACCCCTCCACTTT. This gives the protein CASSLDRNSYNSPLHF.

The chain has TRBV11-3 and TRBJ2-7; D call uncertain. The germline V gene encodes CDR1 SGHNT and CDR2 YENEEA. V lost 8 bases and J lost 1, with 9 bases in between. The CDR3 contains 12 residues. The CDR3 here is CASARGSYEQYF. DNA for the CDR3: TGTGCCAGCGCCCGTGGGTCCTACGAGCAGTACTTC. Full variable domain (rest looked up from reference TRBV11-3 and TRBJ2-7): EAGVVQSPRYKIIEKKQPVAFWCNPISGHNTLYWYLQNLGQGPELLIRYENEEAVDDSQLPKDRFSAERLKGVDSTLKIQPAELGDSAVYLCASARGSYEQYFGPGTRLTVT.

The CDR3 protein is CASGRDERTRTFF. Here the CDR3 DNA reads TGTGCTAGTGGCCGGGACGAGAGGACGAGGACTTTCTTT. The chain links TRBV12-5 to TRBJ1-1; D may be TRBD1 (5 bases). Germline assignment: CDR1 LGHNT and CDR2 FRNRAP. Trimming stripped 6 bases from V and 12 bases from J, with 20 bases between. This CDR3 has 13 amino acids.

This chain joins TRBV2 and TRBJ1-5, with no clear D. The CDR3 runs to 14 residues. CDR1 is SNHLY, CDR2 FYNNEI, per germline. With 1 base removed from V and 4 bases from J, the gap between germline ends came to 8 bases. DNA of the CDR3: TGTGCCAGCAGTGAAGTGGAGCAGAATCAGCCCCAGCATTTT. Protein sequence: CASSEVEQNQPQHF. Combining the CDR3 with reference TRBV2 and TRBJ1-5 gives the whole variable domain EPEVTQTPSHQVTQMGQEVILRCVPISNHLYFYWYRQILGQKVEFLVSFYNNEISEKSEIFDDQFSVERPDGSNFTLKIRSTKLEDSAMYFCASSEVEQNQPQHFGDGTRLSIL.

The V and J genes are TRBV3-1 (or the pseudogene TRBV3-2) and TRBJ1-1; D may be TRBD1 (5 bases). Per germline, CDR1 LGHDT and CDR2 YNNKEL (reference sequence). The V end was cut by 6 bases, the J end by 7 bases, with 9 bases between. CDR3 size: 11 residues. The DNA of the CDR3 is TGTGCCAGCAGAGGGGATAATGAAGCTTTCTTT. Its translation is CASRGDNEAFF.

CDR3 nucleotide sequence: TGTGCCAGCTCACTATTGGGACAGGGGGATGGCTACACCTTC. This gives the protein CASSLLGQGDGYTF. V usage is TRBV18 and J usage is TRBJ1-2; 11 bases are shared with TRBD1. V lost 4 bases and J lost 6; bases outside the gene matches: 4. This CDR3 comprises 14 residues. From germline, CDR1 is KGHSH and CDR2 LQKENI.

This chain uses TRBV2 with TRBJ2-2, with D maybe TRBD1 (6 bases). The germline V gene has CDR1 SNHLY and CDR2 FYNNEI. The CDR3 contains 14 residues. Trimming shortened V by 8 bases and J by 3 bases, and 13 bases separated the two germline ends. CDR3 DNA sequence: TGTGCCAGCGGACAGAGAGGGGACACCGGGGAGCTGTTTTTT. Protein: CASGQRGDTGELFF.

This chain connects TRBV5-6 to TRBJ2-3; D unresolved. The CDR3 has 13 residues. Germline V gives CDR1 SGHDT, CDR2 YYEEEE. The V end was cut by 4 bases, the J end by 2 bases, with 8 bases between. CDR3 nucleotides: TGTGCCAGCAGCGGCCTGCCCACAGATACGCAGTATTTT. It yields the protein CASSGLPTDTQYF. Supplemented by reference TRBV5-6 and TRBJ2-3, the full variable domain reads DAGVTQSPTHLIKTRGQQVTLRCSPKSGHDTVSWYQQALGQGPQFIFQYYEEEERQRGNFPDRFSGHQFPNYSSELNVNALLLGDSALYLCASSGLPTDTQYFGPGTRLTVL.

The CDR3 DNA follows: TGCGCCAGCAGCCAAGTAACCGGGCCCCCTGGAGAGCAGTACTTC. It yields the protein CASSQVTGPPGEQYF. This sequence joins TRBV4-1 and TRBJ2-7; D unresolved. Trimming took off 1 base at V and 7 bases at J, with 17 bases between the two ends. There are 15 residues in the CDR3. The germline V gene encodes CDR1 MGHRA and CDR2 YSYEKL.